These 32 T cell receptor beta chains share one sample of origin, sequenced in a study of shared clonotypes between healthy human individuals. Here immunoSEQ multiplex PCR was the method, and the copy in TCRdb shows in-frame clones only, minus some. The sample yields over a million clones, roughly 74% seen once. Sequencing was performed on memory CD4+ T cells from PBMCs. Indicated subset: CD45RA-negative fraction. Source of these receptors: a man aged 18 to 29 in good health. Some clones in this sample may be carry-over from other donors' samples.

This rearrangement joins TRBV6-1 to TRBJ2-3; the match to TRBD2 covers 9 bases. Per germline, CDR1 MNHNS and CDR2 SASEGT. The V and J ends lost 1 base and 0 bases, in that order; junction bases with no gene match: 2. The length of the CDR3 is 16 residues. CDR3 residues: CASSEVSGGSTDTQYF. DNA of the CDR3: TGTGCCAGCAGTGAAGTAAGCGGGGGGAGCACAGATACGCAGTATTTT.

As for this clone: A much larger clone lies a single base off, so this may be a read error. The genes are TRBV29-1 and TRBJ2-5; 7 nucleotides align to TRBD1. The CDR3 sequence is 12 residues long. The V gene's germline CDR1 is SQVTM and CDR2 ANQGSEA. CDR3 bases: TGCAGCGGGGGGACAGCCCAAGAGGCCCAGTACTTC. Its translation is CSGGTAQEAQYF.

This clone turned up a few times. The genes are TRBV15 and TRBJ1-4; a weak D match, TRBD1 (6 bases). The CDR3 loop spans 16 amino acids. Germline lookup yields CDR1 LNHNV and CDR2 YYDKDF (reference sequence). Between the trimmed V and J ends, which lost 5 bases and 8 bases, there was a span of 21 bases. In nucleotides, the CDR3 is TGTGCCACCAGCGACGGAGTGAGGGGGAGGGGAGAAAAACTGTTTTTT. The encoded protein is CATSDGVRGRGEKLFF.

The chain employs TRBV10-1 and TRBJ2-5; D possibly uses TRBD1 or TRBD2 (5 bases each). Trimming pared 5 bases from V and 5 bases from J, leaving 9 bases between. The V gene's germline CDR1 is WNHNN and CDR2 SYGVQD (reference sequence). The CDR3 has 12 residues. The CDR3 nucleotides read TGCGCCAGCAGTACAGAGGGGGAGACCCAGTACTTC. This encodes CASSTEGETQYF.

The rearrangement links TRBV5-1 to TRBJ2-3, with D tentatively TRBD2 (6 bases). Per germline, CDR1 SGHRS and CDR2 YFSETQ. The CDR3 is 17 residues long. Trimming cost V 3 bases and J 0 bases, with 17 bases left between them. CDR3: CASSWRDSTGSTDTQYF. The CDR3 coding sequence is TGCGCCAGCAGCTGGAGGGACTCGACCGGCAGCACAGATACGCAGTATTTT.

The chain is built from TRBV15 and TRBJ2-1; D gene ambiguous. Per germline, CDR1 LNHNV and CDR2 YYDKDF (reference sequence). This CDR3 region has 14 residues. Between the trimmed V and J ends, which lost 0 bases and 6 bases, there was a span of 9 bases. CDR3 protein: CATSRDRQVNEQFF. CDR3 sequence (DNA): TGTGCCACCAGCAGAGATCGACAAGTCAATGAGCAGTTCTTC.

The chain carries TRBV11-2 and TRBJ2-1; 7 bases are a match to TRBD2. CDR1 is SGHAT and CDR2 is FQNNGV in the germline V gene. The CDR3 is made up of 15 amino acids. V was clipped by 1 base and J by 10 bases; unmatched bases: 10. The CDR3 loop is CASSLAWALAAEQFF. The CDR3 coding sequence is TGTGCCAGCAGCTTAGCTTGGGCCCTAGCGGCCGAGCAGTTCTTC. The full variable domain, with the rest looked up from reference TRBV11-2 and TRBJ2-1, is EAGVAQSPRYKIIEKRQSVAFWCNPISGHATLYWYQQILGQGPKLLIQFQNNGVVDDSQLPKDRFSAERLKGVDSTLKIQPAKLEDSAVYLCASSLAWALAAEQFFGPGTRLTVL.

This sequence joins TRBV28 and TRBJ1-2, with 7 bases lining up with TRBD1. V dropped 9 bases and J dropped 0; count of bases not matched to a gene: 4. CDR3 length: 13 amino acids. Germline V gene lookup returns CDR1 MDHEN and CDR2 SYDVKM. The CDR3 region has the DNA TGTGCCAGTGGGACAGCCTCTAACTATGGCTACACCTTC. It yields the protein CASGTASNYGYTF.

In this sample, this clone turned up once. The CDR3 spells CASNRGLGPGTDTQYF. The DNA for the CDR3 is TGTGCCAGCAACCGCGGGTTGGGCCCAGGGACAGATACGCAGTATTTT. The V gene is TRBV5-4, the J gene TRBJ2-3; perhaps D is TRBD1 or TRBD2 (5 bases each). There are 16 residues in the CDR3. Germline V gives CDR1 SGHNT, CDR2 YYREEE (reference sequence). Trimming left V 6 bases short and J 3 bases short, with 20 bases between.

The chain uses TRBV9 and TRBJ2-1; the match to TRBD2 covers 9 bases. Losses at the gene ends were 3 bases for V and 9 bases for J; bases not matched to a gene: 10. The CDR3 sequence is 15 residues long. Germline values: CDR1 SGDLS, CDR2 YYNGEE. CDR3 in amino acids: CASSGGAAGGREQFF. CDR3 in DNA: TGTGCCAGCAGCGGAGGAGCAGCGGGAGGCCGTGAGCAGTTCTTC.

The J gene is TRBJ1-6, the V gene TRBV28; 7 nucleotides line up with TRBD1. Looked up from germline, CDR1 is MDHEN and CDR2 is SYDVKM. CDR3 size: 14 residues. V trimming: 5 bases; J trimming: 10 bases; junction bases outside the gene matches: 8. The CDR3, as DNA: TGTGCCAGCAGTGCCGACAGGGCGGACTCACCCCTCCACTTT. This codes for CASSADRADSPLHF.

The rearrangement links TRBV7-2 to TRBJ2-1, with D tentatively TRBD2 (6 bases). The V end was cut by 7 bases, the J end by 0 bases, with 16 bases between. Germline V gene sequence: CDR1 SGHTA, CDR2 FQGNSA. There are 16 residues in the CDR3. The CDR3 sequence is CASTKLALSSYNEQFF. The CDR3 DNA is TGTGCCAGCACCAAGCTAGCGCTGAGCTCCTACAATGAGCAGTTCTTC. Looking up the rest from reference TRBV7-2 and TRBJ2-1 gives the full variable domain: GAGVSQSPSNKVTEKGKDVELRCDPISGHTALYWYRQSLGQGLEFLIYFQGNSAPDKSGLPSDRFSAERTGGSVSTLTIQRTQQEDSAVYLCASTKLALSSYNEQFFGPGTRLTVL.

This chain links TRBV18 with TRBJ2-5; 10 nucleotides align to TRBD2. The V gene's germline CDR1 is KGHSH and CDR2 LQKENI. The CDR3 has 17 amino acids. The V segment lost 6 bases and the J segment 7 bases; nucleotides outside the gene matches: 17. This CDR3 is CASSYGTSADVRGTQYF. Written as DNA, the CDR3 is TGTGCCAGCTCCTACGGGACTAGCGCAGACGTAAGGGGGACCCAGTACTTC.

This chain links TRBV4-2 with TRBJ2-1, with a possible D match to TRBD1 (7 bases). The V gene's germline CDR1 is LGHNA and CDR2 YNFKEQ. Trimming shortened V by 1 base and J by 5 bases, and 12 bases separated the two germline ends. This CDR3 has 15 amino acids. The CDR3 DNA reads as TGTGCCAGCAGCCAAGGAGGGGGCGGGGACAATGAGCAGTTCTTC. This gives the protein CASSQGGGGDNEQFF.

CDR3: CASRGRGTDTQYF. CDR3 nucleotides: TGTGCCAGCAGGGGGAGGGGCACAGATACGCAGTATTTT. The rearrangement joins TRBV5-4 to TRBJ2-3, with TRBD2 identical over 7 bases. The germline gives CDR1 SGHNT, CDR2 YYREEE (reference sequence). The ends lost 5 bases at V and 1 base at J; junction bases unmatched: 1. The CDR3 length is 13 residues.

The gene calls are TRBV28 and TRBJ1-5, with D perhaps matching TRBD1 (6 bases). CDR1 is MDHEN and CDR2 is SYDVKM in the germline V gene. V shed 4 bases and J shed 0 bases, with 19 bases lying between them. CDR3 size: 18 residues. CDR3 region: CASSSTREGGYSNQPQHF. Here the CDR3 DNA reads TGTGCCAGCAGTTCCACAAGGGAGGGGGGATATAGCAATCAGCCCCAGCATTTT.

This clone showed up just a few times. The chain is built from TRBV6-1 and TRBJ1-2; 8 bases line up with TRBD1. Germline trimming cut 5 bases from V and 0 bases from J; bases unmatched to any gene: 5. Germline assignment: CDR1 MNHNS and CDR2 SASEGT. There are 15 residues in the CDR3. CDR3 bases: TGTGCCAGCAGTCCCGGGACAGGAACTAACTATGGCTACACCTTC. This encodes CASSPGTGTNYGYTF.

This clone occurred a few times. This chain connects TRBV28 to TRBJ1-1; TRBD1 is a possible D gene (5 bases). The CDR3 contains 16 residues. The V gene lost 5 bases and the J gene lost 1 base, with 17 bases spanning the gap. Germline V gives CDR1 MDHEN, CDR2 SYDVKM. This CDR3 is CASSPMVGAGNTEAFF. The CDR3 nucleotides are TGTGCCAGCAGTCCAATGGTAGGGGCGGGGAACACTGAAGCTTTCTTT.

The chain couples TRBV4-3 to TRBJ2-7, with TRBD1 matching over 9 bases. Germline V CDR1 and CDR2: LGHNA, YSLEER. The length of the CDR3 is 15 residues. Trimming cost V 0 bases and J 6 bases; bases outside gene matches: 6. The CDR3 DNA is TGCGCCAGCAGCCAAGATCCCCGGGACAGGGTCGAGCAGTACTTC. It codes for CASSQDPRDRVEQYF.

The CDR3 here is CASHTGGYGYTF. CDR3 sequence (DNA): TGTGCCAGCCACACAGGGGGCTATGGCTACACCTTC. V and J are TRBV28 and TRBJ1-2; 8 bases agree with TRBD1. The CDR3 spans 12 residues. The V segment lost 8 bases and the J segment 4 bases; nucleotides outside the gene matches: 3. CDR1 and CDR2 from the germline V gene are MDHEN and SYDVKM.

CDR3 bases: TGTGCCAGCAGCGAGAGCCAAGAGACCCAGTACTTC. The encoded protein is CASSESQETQYF. V gene TRBV5-4 combines with J gene TRBJ2-5; D gene ambiguous. CDR3 length: 12 amino acids. From germline, CDR1 is SGHNT and CDR2 YYREEE (reference sequence). Trimming stripped 4 bases from V and 1 base from J, with 5 bases between.

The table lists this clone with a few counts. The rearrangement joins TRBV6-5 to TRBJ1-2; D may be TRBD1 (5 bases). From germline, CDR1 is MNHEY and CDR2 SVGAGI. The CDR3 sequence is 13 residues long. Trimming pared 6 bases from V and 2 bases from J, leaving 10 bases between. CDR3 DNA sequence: TGTGCCAGCAGCATCACAGGAAACTATGGCTACACCTTC. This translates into CASSITGNYGYTF.

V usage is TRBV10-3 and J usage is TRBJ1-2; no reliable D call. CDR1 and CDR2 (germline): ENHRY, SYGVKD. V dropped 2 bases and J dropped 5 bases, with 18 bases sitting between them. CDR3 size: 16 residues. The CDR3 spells CAISERVGGVVYGYTF. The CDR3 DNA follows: TGTGCCATCAGTGAGAGGGTAGGAGGTGTGGTATATGGCTACACCTTC.

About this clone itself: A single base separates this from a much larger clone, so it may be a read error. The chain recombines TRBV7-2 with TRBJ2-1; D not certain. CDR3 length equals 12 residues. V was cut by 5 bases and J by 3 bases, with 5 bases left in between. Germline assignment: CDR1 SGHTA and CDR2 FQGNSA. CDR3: CASSPVYNEQFF. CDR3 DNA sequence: TGTGCCAGCAGCCCCGTCTACAATGAGCAGTTCTTC.

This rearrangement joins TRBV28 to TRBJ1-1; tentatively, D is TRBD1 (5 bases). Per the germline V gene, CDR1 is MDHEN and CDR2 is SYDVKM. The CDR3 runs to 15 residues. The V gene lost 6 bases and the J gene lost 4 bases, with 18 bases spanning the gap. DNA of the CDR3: TGTGCCAGCAGGCCTCCAGGGCGGCAATTCACTGAAGCTTTCTTT. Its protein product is CASRPPGRQFTEAFF. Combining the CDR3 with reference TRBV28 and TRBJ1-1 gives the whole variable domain DVKVTQSSRYLVKRTGEKVFLECVQDMDHENMFWYRQDPGLGLRLIYFSYDVKMKEKGDIPEGYSVSREKKERFSLILESASTNQTSMYLCASRPPGRQFTEAFFGQGTRLTVV.

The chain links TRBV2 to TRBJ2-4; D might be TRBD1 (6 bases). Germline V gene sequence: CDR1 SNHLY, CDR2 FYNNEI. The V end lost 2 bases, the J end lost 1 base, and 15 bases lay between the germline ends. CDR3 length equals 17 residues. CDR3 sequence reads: CASSEPTGLSAKNIQYF. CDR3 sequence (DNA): TGTGCCAGCAGTGAACCTACAGGGTTATCGGCCAAAAACATTCAGTACTTC.

The CDR3 sequence is CASSFGLAGVYEQYF. The CDR3 DNA reads as TGTGCCAGCAGCTTCGGACTAGCGGGAGTCTACGAGCAGTACTTC. The chain employs TRBV11-1 and TRBJ2-7; TRBD2 matches 13 bases. This CDR3 comprises 15 residues. The germline gives CDR1 SGHAT, CDR2 FQDESV (reference sequence). J was trimmed by 3 bases and V by 3 bases; bases with no gene match: 2.

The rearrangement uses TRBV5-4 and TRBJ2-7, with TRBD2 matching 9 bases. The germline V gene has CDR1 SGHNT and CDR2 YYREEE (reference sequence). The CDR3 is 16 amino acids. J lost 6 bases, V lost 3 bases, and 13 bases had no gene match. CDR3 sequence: CASSWAGGLRDREQYF. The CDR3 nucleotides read TGTGCCAGCAGCTGGGCGGGAGGGCTAAGGGATCGCGAGCAGTACTTC.

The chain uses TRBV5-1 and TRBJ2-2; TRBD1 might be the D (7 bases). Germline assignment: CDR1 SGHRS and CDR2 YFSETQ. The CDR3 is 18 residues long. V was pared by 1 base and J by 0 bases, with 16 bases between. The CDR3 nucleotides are TGCGCCAGCAGCTTGCCATTCAGGGGGGCCGCGAACACCGGGGAGCTGTTTTTT. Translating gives CASSLPFRGAANTGELFF.

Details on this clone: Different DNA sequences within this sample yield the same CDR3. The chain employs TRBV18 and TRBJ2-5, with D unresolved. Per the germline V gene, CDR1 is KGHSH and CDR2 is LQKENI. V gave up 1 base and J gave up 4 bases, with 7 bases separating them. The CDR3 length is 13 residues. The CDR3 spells CASSPRYGETQYF. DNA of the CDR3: TGTGCCAGCTCACCACGGTACGGAGAGACCCAGTACTTC.

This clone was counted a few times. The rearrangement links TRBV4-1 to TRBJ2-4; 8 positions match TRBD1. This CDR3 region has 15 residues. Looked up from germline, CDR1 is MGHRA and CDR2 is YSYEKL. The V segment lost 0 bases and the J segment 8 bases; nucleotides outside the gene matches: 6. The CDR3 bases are TGCGCCAGCAGCCAAGAACAGGGGGGAGACGACATTCAGTACTTC. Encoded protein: CASSQEQGGDDIQYF.

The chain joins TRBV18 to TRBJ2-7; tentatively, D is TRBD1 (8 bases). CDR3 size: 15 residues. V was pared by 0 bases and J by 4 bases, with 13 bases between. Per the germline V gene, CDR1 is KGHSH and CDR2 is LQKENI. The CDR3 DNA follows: TGTGCCAGCTCACCACCTACAGGGGGAGGGTACGAGCAGTACTTC. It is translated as CASSPPTGGGYEQYF.